This T cell receptor beta chain derives from a study of shared clonotypes between healthy human individuals. All of the donors resided in Nashville, Tennessee, and each was a Caucasian adult. Study-level points and caveats: Approximately 4.9% of naive CD4 clonotypes were shared across a handful of donors. There were few donors, and this limited the genetic and exposure-history diversity represented.

Note on this clone: Its antigen is not identified.

Over several immunoSEQ plates, each subset's genomic DNA was distributed in even portions. The method was immunoSEQ multiplex PCR; TCRdb's version includes in-frame clones alone and lacks a portion of them. The sample lists 2 million or so clones, around 95% occurring once. The source of this sequence is a young man in good health. The sample taken for sequencing was naive CD4+ T cells sorted from blood. Subset meaning: CD45RA+ positively selected.

The CDR3 nucleotides read TGTGCCAGCAGTGCAGGTCTGGCCACTGAAGCTTTCTTT. Translated: CASSAGLATEAFF. The V call is TRBV2, the J call TRBJ1-1; no reliable D call. Germline V CDR1 and CDR2: SNHLY, FYNNEI. Trimming took 4 bases from V and 4 from J, leaving 10 bases between them. This CDR3 region has 13 residues.